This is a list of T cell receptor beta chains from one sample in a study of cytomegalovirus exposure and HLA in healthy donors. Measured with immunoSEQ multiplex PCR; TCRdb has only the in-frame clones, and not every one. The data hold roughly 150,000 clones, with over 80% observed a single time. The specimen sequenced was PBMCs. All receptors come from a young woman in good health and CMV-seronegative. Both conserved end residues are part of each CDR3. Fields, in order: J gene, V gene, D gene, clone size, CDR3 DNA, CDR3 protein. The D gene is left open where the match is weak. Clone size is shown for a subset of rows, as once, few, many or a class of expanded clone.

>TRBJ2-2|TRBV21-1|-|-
TGTGCCAGCAGCAAAGAGGAACGGGTCAACACCGGGGAGCTGTTTTTT
CASSKEERVNTGELFF
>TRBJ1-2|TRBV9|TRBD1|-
TGTGCCAGCAGCGTACCGACCCAGACAGGGGCGTTCTATGGCTACACCTTC
CASSVPTQTGAFYGYTF
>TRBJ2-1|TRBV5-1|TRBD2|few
TGCGCCAGCAGCCCAGGGACTAGCGGGTACAATGAGCAGTTCTTC
CASSPGTSGYNEQFF
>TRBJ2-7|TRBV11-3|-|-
TGTGCCAGCAGCCCCCCCAGGGGTCTCTCCTACGAGCAGTACTTC
CASSPPRGLSYEQYF
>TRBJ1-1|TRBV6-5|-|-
TGTGCCAGCAGTTACTCAACCGGCACTGAAGCTTTCTTT
CASSYSTGTEAFF
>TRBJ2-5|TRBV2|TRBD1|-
TGTGCCAGCAGTGAAGGGGACAGGGTCTACCAAGAGACCCAGTACTTC
CASSEGDRVYQETQYF
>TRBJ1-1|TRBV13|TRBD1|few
TGTGCCAGCAGTGCTCGGACAGGGAAAGCTTTCTTT
CASSARTGKAFF
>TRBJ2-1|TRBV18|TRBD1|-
TGTGCCAGCTCATCCCGGACAGGGCGAGCCTACAATGAGCAGTTCTTC
CASSSRTGRAYNEQFF
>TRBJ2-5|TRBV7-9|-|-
TGTGCCAGCAGCTTAGTGCAGGATAGGACCCAGTACTTC
CASSLVQDRTQYF
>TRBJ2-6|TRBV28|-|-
TGTGCCAGCAGTTTAGACAGCTCTGGGGCCAACGTCCTGACTTTC
CASSLDSSGANVLTF
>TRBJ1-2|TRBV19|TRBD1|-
TGTGCCAGTAGTATCAACAGGGGAAGAAGAGGCTATGGCTACACCTTC
CASSINRGRRGYGYTF
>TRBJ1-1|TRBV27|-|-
TGTGCCAGCAGCCCCGCCGGGGGCACTGAAGCTTTCTTT
CASSPAGGTEAFF
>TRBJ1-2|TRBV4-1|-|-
TGCGCCAGCAGCCAAGATCGACGGGGGATCTATGGCTACACCTTC
CASSQDRRGIYGYTF
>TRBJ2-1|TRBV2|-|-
TGTGCCAGCAGGATCGGCAATGAGCAGTTCTTC
CASRIGNEQFF
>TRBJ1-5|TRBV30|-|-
TGTGCCTGGAGTGGAGGGGGGGTCGCTGGTCAGCCCCAGCATTTT
CAWSGGGVAGQPQHF
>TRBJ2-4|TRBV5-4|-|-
TGTGCCAGCAGCTTGGTCGAGGGAAACATTCAGTACTTC
CASSLVEGNIQYF
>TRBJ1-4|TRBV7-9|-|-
TGTGCCAGCAGCTTAGGGTTTGTAGCTAATGAAAAACTGTTTTTT
CASSLGFVANEKLFF
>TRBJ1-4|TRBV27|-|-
TGTGCCAGCAGCCCGTTGCGTGGAGAACTGTTTTTT
CASSPLRGELFF
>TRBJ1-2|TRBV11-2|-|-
TGTGCCAGCAGCTTAGGTAGATATGGCTACACCTTC
CASSLGRYGYTF
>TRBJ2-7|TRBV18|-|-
TGTGCCAGCTCCCCTAGCTCCTACGAGCAGTACTTC
CASSPSSYEQYF
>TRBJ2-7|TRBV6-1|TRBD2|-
TGTGCCAGCAGTTATAGACTAGCGGCCTACGAGCAGTACTTC
CASSYRLAAYEQYF
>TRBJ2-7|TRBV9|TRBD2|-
TGTGCCAGCAGCCCCCGACTAGCGGGGGGCAACTACGAGCAGTACTTC
CASSPRLAGGNYEQYF
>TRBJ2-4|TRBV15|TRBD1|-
TGTGCCACCAGCAGAGTCTGGGACAGGTTTGTCGGAACCAAAAACAGTCAGTACTTC
CATSRVWDRFVGTKNSQYF
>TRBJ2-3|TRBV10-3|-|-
TGTGCCATCAAGGGCCTCGGGAGCGATACGCAGTATTTT
CAIKGLGSDTQYF
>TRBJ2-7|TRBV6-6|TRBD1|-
TGTGCCACAGGGGACAGTTTTTCCTACGAGGAGCAGTACTTC
CATGDSFSYEEQYF
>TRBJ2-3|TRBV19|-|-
TGTGCCAGTGACGGGGATACGCAGTATTTT
CASDGDTQYF
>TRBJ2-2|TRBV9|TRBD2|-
TGTGCCAGCAGCGGACAGCGGGGGGGGGCCGGGGAGCTGTTTTTT
CASSGQRGGAGELFF
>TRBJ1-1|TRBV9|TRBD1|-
TGTGCCAGCAGGGACGCATTGACAGGGGGCACTGAAGCTTTCTTT
CASRDALTGGTEAFF
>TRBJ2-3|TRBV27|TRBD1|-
TGTGCCAGCAGTTTATCTCAGACAGGGGGTGGCACAGATACGCAGTATTTT
CASSLSQTGGGTDTQYF
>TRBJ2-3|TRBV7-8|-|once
TGTGCCAGCAGACCAAACAGGGTAAACACAGATACGCAGTATTTT
CASRPNRVNTDTQYF
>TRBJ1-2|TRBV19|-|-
TGTGCCAGTAGTCCACAGGGTATAGGCTACACCTTC
CASSPQGIGYTF
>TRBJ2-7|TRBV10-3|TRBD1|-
TGTGCCATCAGTGCAGGGACAGGGGGCAGCGAGCAGTACTTC
CAISAGTGGSEQYF
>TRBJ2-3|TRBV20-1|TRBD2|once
TGCGGGACTAGCGGGGGAGATACGCAGTATTTT
CGTSGGDTQYF
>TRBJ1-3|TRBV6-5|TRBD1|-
TGTGCCAGCAGAGGGGACAGAGCTTCTGGAAACACCATATATTTT
CASRGDRASGNTIYF
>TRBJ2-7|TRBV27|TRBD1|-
TGTGCCAGCGTTCGGACAGGCTCCTACGAGCAGTACTTC
CASVRTGSYEQYF
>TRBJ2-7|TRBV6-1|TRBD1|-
TGTGCCAGCAGGGACAGGGGAGGCGAAGACGAGCAGTACTTC
CASRDRGGEDEQYF
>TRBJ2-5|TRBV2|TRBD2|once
TGTGCCAGCAGTGAATGGGGACTAGCGGAGGGAGAGACCCAGTACTTC
CASSEWGLAEGETQYF
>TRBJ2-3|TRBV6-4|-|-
TGTGCCAGCAGTGACTCACAGGGAGCCGATACGCAGTATTTT
CASSDSQGADTQYF
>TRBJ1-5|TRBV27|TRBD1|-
TGTGCCAGCAGTTTAATGGGACAGGGGAATCAGCCCCAGCATTTT
CASSLMGQGNQPQHF
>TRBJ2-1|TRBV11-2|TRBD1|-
TGTGCCAGCAGCTTAGATTTGGGACAGGGCGATTATAATCGGTTCTTC
CASSLDLGQGDYNRFF
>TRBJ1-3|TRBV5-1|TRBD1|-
TGCGCCAGCAGTTCAAGACAGGGGCTAAGCTCTGGAAACACCATATATTTT
CASSSRQGLSSGNTIYF
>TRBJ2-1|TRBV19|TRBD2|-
TGTGCCAGTAGTATAGGACGGGCTAGCGGGGGCTCCTACAATGAGCAGTTCTTC
CASSIGRASGGSYNEQFF
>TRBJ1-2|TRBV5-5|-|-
TGTGCCAGCAGCTTGGCCCAGGGGTGGGATGGCTACACCTTC
CASSLAQGWDGYTF
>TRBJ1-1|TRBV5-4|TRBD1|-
TGTGCCAGCAGCTGGCTTCCGGGACAGGTGAACACTGAAGCTTTCTTT
CASSWLPGQVNTEAFF
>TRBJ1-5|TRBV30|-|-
TGTGCCTGGAGTGAAGGCCAGGAGGCGAGCAATCAGCCCCAGCATTTT
CAWSEGQEASNQPQHF
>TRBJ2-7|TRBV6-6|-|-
TGTGCCAGCAGTCTTACAGGACCCTACGAGCAGTACTTC
CASSLTGPYEQYF